This is a list of T cell receptor beta chains from one sample in a study of long-term antiretroviral therapy in people with HIV. TCRdb's copy holds only in-frame clones and misses some; the assay was immunoSEQ multiplex PCR. Of about 28,000 clones listed, 80% to 90% were seen once; the top ten hold roughly 3.5%. Sample: unsorted PBMCs, taken 0.8 years before starting antiretroviral therapy. The receptors derive from a man aged 18 to 35 with HIV. Both conserved end residues are part of each CDR3. D genes are given only for firm matches. Size tells how often a clone was seen (once, few, many) or the class of an expanded clone, and some rows leave it out.

v_gene	d_gene	j_gene	abundance	CDR3nt	CDR3aa
TRBV11-3	-	TRBJ1-1	-	TGTGCCAGCAGCTTAGGCGGCAACACTGAAGCTTTCTTT	CASSLGGNTEAFF
TRBV5-4	-	TRBJ2-7	-	TGTGCCAGCAGCTTCTGGGGGGCCTACGAGCAGTACTTC	CASSFWGAYEQYF
TRBV29-1	-	TRBJ1-2	few	TGCAGCGTTGGGGAGGCGGAGGGTGTCACCTTC	CSVGEAEGVTF
TRBV7-3	-	TRBJ2-1	-	TGTGCCAGCAGCTTAGGCCCCTCCTTTTACAATGAGCAGTTCTTC	CASSLGPSFYNEQFF
TRBV7-8	-	TRBJ1-4	-	TGTGCCAGCAGCCCCCGATCTTCGGTGACAGGTGGGAATGAAAAACTGTTTTTT	CASSPRSSVTGGNEKLFF
TRBV7-2	-	TRBJ1-1	-	TGTGCCAGCAGCCCTTATGGCGCTCTGAACACTGAAGCTTTCTTT	CASSPYGALNTEAFF
TRBV5-6	-	TRBJ1-1	-	TGTGCCAGCAGCCGGGACACAGGGTTGAACACTGAAGCTTTCTTT	CASSRDTGLNTEAFF
TRBV7-9	-	TRBJ1-1	-	TGTGCCAGCAGTGACCGCGGTCGGAACACTGAAGCTTTCTTT	CASSDRGRNTEAFF
TRBV18	-	TRBJ2-5	-	TGTGCCAGCTCCCCTCCCGGGGATCAAGAGACCCAGTACTTC	CASSPPGDQETQYF
TRBV4-1	-	TRBJ1-4	-	TGCGCCAGCAGCCAAGTTGGAGGAGTAGATGAAAAACTGTTTTTT	CASSQVGGVDEKLFF
TRBV12-5	-	TRBJ1-5	-	TGTGCTAGTGGTCCCCTCGAGTTCGGGCAGCCCCAGCATTTT	CASGPLEFGQPQHF
TRBV2	-	TRBJ2-2	-	TGTGCCAGCAGTGGTCCTCGGGGGGCGGCCGGGGAGCTGTTTTTT	CASSGPRGAAGELFF
TRBV30	-	TRBJ2-7	few	TGTGCCTGGAGTACTGGACAGTACGAGCAGTACTTC	CAWSTGQYEQYF
TRBV1	-	TRBJ2-5	-	TGCACCAGCAGCCCTCCTGACAGGGGGCGAGGACAAGAGACCCAGTACTTC	CTSSPPDRGRGQETQYF
TRBV4-3	-	TRBJ1-6	-	TGCGCCAGCAGCCAAGACCGGTCGAGTTATTCACCCCTCCACTTT	CASSQDRSSYSPLHF
TRBV5-1	-	TRBJ1-1	-	TGCGCCAGCAGCTTGGCCTGGGGCTCAAGCACCGAAGCTTTCTTT	CASSLAWGSSTEAFF
TRBV6-5	-	TRBJ2-2	-	TGTGCCAGCAGTTACTCGGGAGACGGGGAGCTGTTTTTT	CASSYSGDGELFF
TRBV25-1	-	TRBJ1-1	few	TGTGCCAGCACCACCTGGAAGGGGCCAAACACTGAAGCTTTCTTT	CASTTWKGPNTEAFF
TRBV5-5	-	TRBJ1-1	once	TGTGCCAGCAGCTCGGTTGGGGGGCAGCTCTTT	CASSSVGGQLF
TRBV7-3	-	TRBJ2-1	-	TGTGCCAGCAGCCTCCTAGCGTCCCGTGAGCAGTTCTTC	CASSLLASREQFF
TRBV2	TRBD2	TRBJ2-7	-	TGTGCCAGCAGTGAGGGGCGGGGGACTGACGAGCAGTACTTC	CASSEGRGTDEQYF
TRBV18	-	TRBJ2-7	-	TGTGCCAGCTCACCACCTGGGTTTCCCGAGCAGTACTTC	CASSPPGFPEQYF
TRBV19	TRBD2	TRBJ2-7	-	TGTGCCAGTAGTATAGTTGCGGGAGACCGCTACGAGCAGTACTTC	CASSIVAGDRYEQYF
TRBV11-2	-	TRBJ2-2	-	TGTGCCAGCAGCTACCGGGCCGGGGAGCTGTTTTTT	CASSYRAGELFF
TRBV7-2	-	TRBJ2-3	-	TGTGCCAGCAGCCTTTATAGGGGGAAAACAGATACGCAGTATTTT	CASSLYRGKTDTQYF
TRBV6-5	-	TRBJ1-5	-	TGTGCCAGCAGTCTAGACAGCCATCAGCCCCAGCATTTT	CASSLDSHQPQHF
TRBV6-1	-	TRBJ1-6	-	TGTGCCAGCAGACTCGGGGGGGAATCACCCCTCCACTTT	CASRLGGESPLHF
TRBV5-4	TRBD1	TRBJ1-2	-	TGTGCCAGCAGCTTGGACAGGGGGCGCGGCTACACCTTC	CASSLDRGRGYTF
TRBV7-9	-	TRBJ2-1	-	TGTGCCAGCAGCTTACAAGGACCTTACAATGAGCAGTTCTTC	CASSLQGPYNEQFF
TRBV2	-	TRBJ1-6	-	TGTGCCAGCGGTCCCGGGCGGAAATCGGTGCGCTTT	CASGPGRKSVRF
TRBV5-5	-	TRBJ2-3	-	TGTGCCAGCAGCTTGGCGGGAGATACGCAGTATTTT	CASSLAGDTQYF
TRBV11-1	-	TRBJ1-2	-	TGTGCCAGCAGCCGTTCCGATGACAGAAACTACTATGGCTACACCTTC	CASSRSDDRNYYGYTF
TRBV19	TRBD1	TRBJ1-4	few	TGTGCCAGTACGGACAGGATTAATGAAAAACTGTTTTTT	CASTDRINEKLFF
TRBV30	-	TRBJ1-1	-	TGTGCCTGGAGTCCCCACACTGAAGCTTTCTTT	CAWSPHTEAFF
TRBV7-2	-	TRBJ2-5	-	TGTGCCAGCAGCTTAAATCGGCAAGAGACCCAGTACTTC	CASSLNRQETQYF
TRBV2	-	TRBJ2-7	once	TGTGCCAGCAGCGAAGGACAGATTCATTACGAGCAGTACTTC	CASSEGQIHYEQYF
TRBV11-2	TRBD1	TRBJ1-1	-	TGTGCCAGCAGGACAGGGGGCACTGAAGCTTTCTTT	CASRTGGTEAFF
TRBV7-3	-	TRBJ1-1	few	TGTGCCAGCAGCTTAAGCGGGGGGTTGAACACTGAAGCTTTCTTT	CASSLSGGLNTEAFF
TRBV18	-	TRBJ2-5	-	TGTGCCAGCTCACCCGGGCAAGAGACCCAGTACTTC	CASSPGQETQYF
TRBV19	-	TRBJ2-7	-	TGTGCCAGTAGTATAGTACAAGATTACGAGCAGTACTTC	CASSIVQDYEQYF
TRBV5-4	-	TRBJ2-3	once	TGTGCCAGCAGCCTGCCTAGGGTCCATACGCAGTATTTT	CASSLPRVHTQYF
TRBV11-1	-	TRBJ2-7	-	TGTGCCAGCAGCCTTACGACAGACATACACGAGCAGTACTTC	CASSLTTDIHEQYF
TRBV5-6	TRBD1	TRBJ1-1	-	TGTGCCAGCAGCTCACTACGACAGGGGTTTTCCAACACTGAAGCTTTCTTT	CASSSLRQGFSNTEAFF
TRBV4-1	TRBD1	TRBJ1-3	-	TGCGCCAGCAGCCTCACGACAGGGGGCCCCGCCGCGAACACCATATATTTT	CASSLTTGGPAANTIYF